The present TCR beta chain was sequenced within a study of blood T cell repertoires in COVID-19. For the study at large: Donors in the United States, Italy and Spain gave samples during acute or convalescent COVID-19.

Participants, about 18 to 100 years old, spanned some 23 US areas. Profiled with immunoSEQ multiplex PCR; TCRdb holds only in-frame clones, not every one. Of roughly 69,000 clones in the sample, roughly 80% are singletons; the top ten hold approximately 4%. V lost 5 bases and J lost 5; bases outside the gene matches: 10. CDR1 and CDR2 from the germline V gene are SGHVS and FNYEAQ. The CDR3 is made up of 15 amino acids. The receptor was isolated from a middle-aged woman with acute COVID-19. The V and J genes are TRBV7-6 and TRBJ2-7; 9 nucleotides match TRBD2. Sequencing used PBMCs or T cells enriched from blood (not recorded which). The CDR3 protein is CASSPSSGDFHEQYF. The CDR3 bases are TGTGCCAGCAGCCCGTCTAGCGGGGACTTCCACGAGCAGTACTTC.